A selection of T cell receptor beta chains follows, all from one sample in a study of technical replicates of blood from a few donors. Only in-frame clones appear in the TCRdb table, and some are missing; sequencing was by immunoSEQ multiplex PCR. This table has around 15,000 clones, approximately 90% appearing once. Sequenced: PBMCs. The receptors originated from a human donor in good health. The CDR3 runs from the conserved cysteine through the conserved F or W. The order of the fields is J gene, D gene, V gene, CDR3 protein. D genes are given only for firm matches.

TRBJ1-5 - TRBV27 CAIGRQYQPQHF
TRBJ2-7 TRBD2 TRBV19 CASSSGLAGVEQYF
TRBJ1-5 TRBD1 TRBV28 CASLEGQGQPQHF
TRBJ2-7 - TRBV7-9 CASSLLLGTGEYEQYF
TRBJ2-7 TRBD1 TRBV28 CASSYRGITYEQYF
TRBJ2-2 - TRBV6-1 CASSEQGWGTGELFF
TRBJ2-3 - TRBV5-1 CASSFGGRTDTQYF
TRBJ1-6 - TRBV30 CAWSVGGVNSPLHF
TRBJ2-7 TRBD1 TRBV29-1 CSGLRDRGGEQYF
TRBJ2-3 - TRBV7-2 CASSSPGQTQYF
TRBJ1-5 TRBD1 TRBV7-9 CASSLSGGAGNQPQHF
TRBJ1-3 - TRBV5-1 CASSLGSWTASGNTIYF
TRBJ2-7 - TRBV5-1 CASSLGFRVGEQYF
TRBJ2-1 - TRBV6-1 CASSEALRGNEQFF
TRBJ1-1 - TRBV25-1 CASIQNMNTEAFF
TRBJ2-2 - TRBV10-1 CASSENSRDTGELFF
TRBJ1-5 TRBD1 TRBV5-6 CASSRTGVGQPQHF
TRBJ2-2 TRBD2 TRBV7-6 CASSLAGEGRVTGELFF
TRBJ2-7 - TRBV7-8 CASSLVSVVSSSREQYF
TRBJ1-3 TRBD1 TRBV5-1 CASSYTGQRNTIYF
TRBJ2-3 - TRBV7-3 CASSLNPADTQYF
TRBJ2-7 - TRBV15 CATSRVVQGGVSYEQYF
TRBJ2-7 TRBD2 TRBV7-3 CASSPGGGYEQYF